This entry is about one T cell receptor beta chain. Germline assignment: CDR1 SGHNT and CDR2 YYREEE (reference sequence). This CDR3 spans 14 amino acids. V lost 4 bases and J 0 bases, leaving 11 bases between the germline ends. The data stem from a study of technical replicates of blood from a handful of donors. TCRdb keeps only in-frame clones here, not all; method: immunoSEQ multiplex PCR. Of tens of thousands of clones in the sample, 75% to 95% were seen once. The origin of this receptor is a human donor in good health. The chain is built from TRBV5-4 and TRBJ2-7; perhaps TRBD2 as D (5 bases). The source material was T cells isolated from PBMCs. CDR3 nucleotides: TGTGCCAGCAGCCTCTACCGGGACTCCTACGAGCAGTACTTC. This sequence encodes CASSLYRDSYEQYF.